This TCR beta chain was retrieved from a study of blood T cell repertoires in COVID-19. Study-level background: The origin of the acute and convalescent COVID-19 samples was the United States, Italy and Spain. T cells, B-cell-depleted T cells, or PBMCs provided the cDNA or gDNA that served as material.

Original data processing: Nucleated cell counts were estimated from reference gene primer amplification. This table comes from immunoSEQ multiplex PCR, and its TCRdb copy is limited to in-frame clones, with some not included. The D gene and trimming were derived from the DNA, and the V and J assignments and clone size from that table. Of hundreds of thousands of clones listed, 65% to 80% are singletons. Germline loops: CDR1 SGDLS, CDR2 YYNGEE. V lost 4 bases, J lost 7 bases, and 20 bases lay in between. The length of the CDR3 is 16 residues. This chain links TRBV9 with TRBJ1-4, with a weak D call TRBD1 (6 bases). This TCR derives from a middle-aged woman with active or convalescent COVID-19. Source material: peripheral blood. CDR3 in amino acids: CASSPRPGHSGEKLFF. CDR3 nucleotide sequence: TGTGCCAGCAGCCCCCGACCGGGACATTCAGGTGAAAAACTGTTTTTT. The whole variable domain, filled in from reference TRBV9 and TRBJ1-4, reads DSGVTQTPKHLITATGQRVTLRCSPRSGDLSVYWYQQSLDQGLQFLIQYYNGEERAKGNILERFSAQQFPDLHSELNLSSLELGDSALYFCASSPRPGHSGEKLFFGSGTQLSVL.